This TCR beta chain is drawn from a study of OX40 agonist ivuxolimab in advanced cancers. Looking at the study overall: While on treatment, patients had intravenous ivuxolimab at 0.01 to 10 mg/kg every 2 weeks. Dose-escalation subjects each had hepatocellular carcinoma, melanoma, renal cell or head and neck cancer. General study findings and limits: CD8+ T cells averaged more expanded clones than CD4+. Partial responders treated at 0.1-3.0 mg/kg exhibited clonal expansion among the lowest measured.

Libraries were prepared by immunoSEQ multiplex PCR; TCRdb keeps only in-frame clonotypes and omits some of them. The sample lists approximately 70,000 clones; roughly 89% were seen once. This clone was recorded a few times. Its antigen is as yet unknown. V lost 2 bases and J lost 6, with 4 bases in between. CDR1 is GTSNPN, CDR2 SVGIG, per germline (reference sequence). The CDR3 contains 11 residues. The chain joins TRBV30 to TRBJ1-4; the D is unclear. The TCR comes from an adult with an advanced solid tumor such as melanoma, head and neck, liver or kidney cancer. The specimen was CD4+ or CD8+ T cells sorted from blood, collected in a trial of the OX40 agonist ivuxolimab. DNA of the CDR3: TGTGCCTGGAGTTCAGATGAAAAACTGTTTTTT. Encoded protein: CAWSSDEKLFF.